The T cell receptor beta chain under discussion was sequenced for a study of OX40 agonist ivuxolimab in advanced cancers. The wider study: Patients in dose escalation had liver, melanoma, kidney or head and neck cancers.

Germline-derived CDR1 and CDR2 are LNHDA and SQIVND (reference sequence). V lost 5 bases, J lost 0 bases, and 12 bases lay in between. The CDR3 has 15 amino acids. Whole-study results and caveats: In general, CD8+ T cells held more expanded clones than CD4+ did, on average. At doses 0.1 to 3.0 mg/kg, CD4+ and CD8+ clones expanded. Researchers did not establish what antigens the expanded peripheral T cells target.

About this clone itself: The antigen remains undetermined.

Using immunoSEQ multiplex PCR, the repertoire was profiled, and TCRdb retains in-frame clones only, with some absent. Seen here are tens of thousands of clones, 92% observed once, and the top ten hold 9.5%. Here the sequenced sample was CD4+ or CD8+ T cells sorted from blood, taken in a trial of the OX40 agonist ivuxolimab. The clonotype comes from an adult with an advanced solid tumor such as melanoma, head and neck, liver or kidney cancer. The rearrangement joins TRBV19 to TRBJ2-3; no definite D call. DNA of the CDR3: TGTGCCAGTAGTTTCACCGAGACTAGCACAGATACGCAGTATTTT. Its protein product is CASSFTETSTDTQYF.